Shown below are 5 T cell receptor beta chains from a single sample sequenced in a study of blood T cell repertoires in COVID-19. Sequencing used immunoSEQ multiplex PCR; TCRdb keeps in-frame clones, though not all of them. This sample has hundreds of thousands of clones, with 85% to 90% found just once. Sequencing input: peripheral blood. The receptors were gathered from a woman aged 45-65 years with COVID-19, enrolled during active disease.

J is TRBJ2-1 and V is TRBV30; D might be TRBD2 (7 bases). The CDR3 has 20 amino acids. With 6 bases removed from V and 2 bases from J, the gap between germline ends came to 32 bases. Germline CDR1 GTSNPN, CDR2 SVGIG (reference sequence). The CDR3 spells CACGLGGNSKDRMAYNEQFF. CDR3 nucleotide sequence: TGTGCCTGCGGACTGGGGGGGAACAGTAAGGACAGAATGGCCTACAATGAGCAGTTCTTC.

This clone was found a few times. This chain connects TRBV4-2 to TRBJ1-5; 10 bases match TRBD1. J lost 6 bases, V lost 0 bases, and 5 bases had no gene match. CDR3 length: 16 residues. Germline assignment: CDR1 LGHNA and CDR2 YNFKEQ. The CDR3 DNA follows: TGTGCCAGCAGCCAAGATGCGACAGGGGGCCGTCAGCCCCAGCATTTT. Protein sequence: CASSQDATGGRQPQHF.

The gene calls are TRBV5-4 and TRBJ2-7, with D perhaps matching TRBD1 (6 bases). Trimming removed 4 bases from V and 2 bases from J, with 19 bases in between. Germline V CDR1 and CDR2: SGHNT, YYREEE (reference sequence). This CDR3 spans 16 amino acids. The DNA for the CDR3 is TGTGCCAGCAGCACCCTAAGGACAGCGGATCCCTACGAGCAGTACTTC. It is translated as CASSTLRTADPYEQYF. The full variable domain, its missing parts supplied by reference TRBV5-4 and TRBJ2-7, is ETGVTQSPTHLIKTRGQQVTLRCSSQSGHNTVSWYQQALGQGPQFIFQYYREEENGRGNFPPRFSGLQFPNYSSELNVNALELDDSALYLCASSTLRTADPYEQYFGPGTRLTVT.

The chain is built from TRBV14 and TRBJ2-5, with 12 bases fitting TRBD2. Germline V gives CDR1 SGHDN, CDR2 FVKESK. The CDR3 consists of 17 residues. The V segment lost 2 bases and the J segment 2 bases; nucleotides outside the gene matches: 6. The CDR3 sequence is CASSQRLAGGAQETQYF. The CDR3 coding sequence is TGTGCCAGCAGCCAACGGCTAGCGGGGGGGGCACAAGAGACCCAGTACTTC.

This clone was picked up one time. The V and J genes are TRBV5-4 and TRBJ2-2, with D possibly being TRBD1 (6 bases). The V gene lost 4 bases and the J gene lost 6 bases, with 10 bases spanning the gap. Germline V CDR1 and CDR2: SGHNT, YYREEE (reference sequence). The CDR3 sequence is 13 residues long. The CDR3 DNA reads as TGTGCCAGCAGCACTAAGGGGGCCGGGGAGCTGTTTTTT. Its protein product is CASSTKGAGELFF.